These 20 T cell receptor beta chains were sequenced from one sample in a study of blood T cell repertoires in COVID-19. Profiled with immunoSEQ multiplex PCR; TCRdb holds only in-frame clones, not every one. The sample lists 200,000 or so clones; approximately 86% were seen once. The sequenced sample was peripheral blood. All receptors come from a man between 60 and 75 years old with acute or convalescent COVID-19.

J is TRBJ1-1 and V is TRBV18; 9 nucleotides agree with TRBD1. Germline trimming cut 5 bases from V and 0 bases from J; bases unmatched to any gene: 10. Germline V gene lookup returns CDR1 KGHSH and CDR2 LQKENI. The CDR3 sequence is 17 residues long. The CDR3 region is CASSWGDRVLMNTEAFF. Here the CDR3 DNA reads TGTGCCAGCTCATGGGGGGACAGGGTTCTAATGAACACTGAAGCTTTCTTT.

This clone was seen a single time. The V and J genes are TRBV6-1 and TRBJ2-7; 8 bases align to TRBD2. J gave up 0 bases and V 6 bases, and 7 bases lay outside the gene matches. The germline V gene encodes CDR1 MNHNS and CDR2 SASEGT. This CDR3 is 15 amino acids long. For the CDR3, the DNA is TGTGCCAGCAGCTACGGGGGGGGAAACTCCTACGAGCAGTACTTC. Translating gives CASSYGGGNSYEQYF.

The chain combines TRBV7-8 with TRBJ1-1, with TRBD1 identical over 7 bases. Germline-derived CDR1 and CDR2 are SGHVS and FQNEAQ. The CDR3 totals 15 residues. V lost 5 bases to trimming and J lost 0 bases; unmatched junction nucleotides: 6. The CDR3 sequence is CASSPPTGLNTEAFF. DNA of the CDR3: TGTGCCAGCAGCCCCCCGACAGGGCTGAACACTGAAGCTTTCTTT.

This chain uses TRBV19 with TRBJ1-5, with a possible D match to TRBD1 (6 bases). Germline V gives CDR1 LNHDA, CDR2 SQIVND (reference sequence). The CDR3 extends over 16 amino acids. V lost 5 bases, J lost 1 base, and 15 bases lay in between. The CDR3 spells CASSDQNRVSNQPQHF. The CDR3 DNA reads as TGTGCCAGTAGTGATCAAAACAGGGTAAGCAATCAGCCCCAGCATTTT.

The chain uses TRBV28 and TRBJ1-2, with D unresolved. This CDR3 contains 15 residues. Trimming took off 5 bases at V and 4 bases at J, with 17 bases between the two ends. CDR1 and CDR2 (germline): MDHEN, SYDVKM. CDR3 loop: CASSPLVARSYGYTF. The CDR3 DNA sequence: TGTGCCAGCAGTCCCCTCGTGGCGAGGAGCTATGGCTACACCTTC.

The chain combines TRBV4-2 with TRBJ2-7; 8 nucleotides match TRBD2. The CDR3 contains 15 residues. Germline CDR1 reads LGHNA; CDR2 reads YNFKEQ. The V gene end was trimmed by 4 bases and the J gene end by 4 bases; junction bases not matched to a gene: 9. The CDR3 protein is CASSPRPGGGYEQYF. The CDR3 coding sequence is TGTGCCAGCAGCCCCCGGCCCGGGGGGGGATACGAGCAGTACTTC.

The V and J genes are TRBV4-1 and TRBJ1-1; D may be TRBD1 (5 bases). This CDR3 spans 15 amino acids. V was cut by 2 bases and J by 2 bases, with 12 bases left in between. Germline V lookup: CDR1 MGHRA, CDR2 YSYEKL. The CDR3 sequence: CASSQHVDTNTEAFF. The DNA for the CDR3 is TGCGCCAGCAGCCAACATGTGGACACTAACACTGAAGCTTTCTTT.

The rearrangement uses TRBV5-1 and TRBJ1-2; TRBD1 is a possible D gene (5 bases). In germline, CDR1 is SGHRS, CDR2 YFSETQ. CDR3 length equals 14 residues. V dropped 0 bases and J dropped 10 bases, with 16 bases sitting between them. CDR3 sequence reads: CASSLDRLVRDYTF. CDR3 DNA: TGCGCCAGCAGCTTGGACAGGCTGGTCCGTGACTACACCTTC.

J is TRBJ1-6 and V is TRBV13; no clear D. Trimming removed 0 bases from V and 15 bases from J, with 9 bases in between. Per germline, CDR1 PRHDT and CDR2 FYEKMQ (reference sequence). CDR3 size: 12 residues. The CDR3: CASSLGAAHLHF. The CDR3 coding sequence is TGTGCCAGCAGCTTAGGAGCGGCTCACCTCCACTTT.

This clone was detected a few times. The gene calls are TRBV7-9 and TRBJ2-3, with TRBD1 identical over 7 bases. Germline V lookup: CDR1 SEHNR, CDR2 FQNEAQ (reference sequence). The CDR3 has 15 residues. Trimming removed 5 bases from V and 1 base from J; junction bases left unmatched: 6. The CDR3 nucleotides are TGTGCCAGCAGCCCAAGGACAGGACGCACAGATACGCAGTATTTT. Translation: CASSPRTGRTDTQYF.

The CDR3: CASSFTGGAVTEAFF. The CDR3 DNA reads as TGTGCCAGCAGCTTTACAGGGGGCGCGGTAACTGAAGCTTTCTTT. V is TRBV11-1 and J is TRBJ1-1; 9 positions match TRBD1. Germline CDR1 SGHAT, CDR2 FQDESV (reference sequence). The CDR3 spans 15 residues. V was pared by 3 bases and J by 5 bases, with 7 bases of the junction left unmatched.

The chain is built from TRBV6-5 and TRBJ1-2; 12 bases map to TRBD1. The CDR3 length is 14 residues. Per germline, CDR1 MNHEY and CDR2 SVGAGI. V lost 2 bases and J lost 10; bases outside the gene matches: 5. Here the CDR3 reads CASSYTGQGADYTF. CDR3 nucleotides: TGTGCCAGCAGTTACACGGGACAGGGGGCTGACTACACCTTC.

The chain is built from TRBV5-5 and TRBJ1-1, with a tentative D call TRBD1 (5 bases). Trimming removed 1 base at V and 3 bases at J, with 10 bases between. The V gene's germline CDR1 is SGHKS and CDR2 YYEKEE (reference sequence). The CDR3 covers 14 residues. This chain's CDR3 is CASSLPEGDTEAFF. The CDR3 DNA follows: TGTGCCAGCAGCTTGCCGGAAGGGGACACTGAAGCTTTCTTT. The variable domain in full, with the rest retrieved from reference TRBV5-5 and TRBJ1-1, is DAGVTQSPTHLIKTRGQQVTLRCSPISGHKSVSWYQQVLGQGPQFIFQYYEKEERGRGNFPDRFSARQFPNYSSELNVNALLLGDSALYLCASSLPEGDTEAFFGQGTRLTVV.

J is TRBJ1-5 and V is TRBV19; D perhaps matches TRBD1 (6 bases). The V end was cut by 7 bases, the J end by 2 bases, with 12 bases between. Germline CDR1 and CDR2: LNHDA and SQIVND (reference sequence). CDR3 length: 14 amino acids. The CDR3 sequence: CASKGELGNQPQHF. The CDR3 nucleotides read TGTGCCAGTAAGGGGGAATTGGGCAATCAGCCCCAGCATTTT.

The gene calls are TRBV6-2 or TRBV6-3 and TRBJ2-3, with a weak D call TRBD2 (6 bases). Trimming removed 5 bases from V and 5 bases from J, with 23 bases in between. CDR1 MNHEY and CDR2 SVGEGT come from the germline V gene. There are 17 residues in the CDR3. The DNA of the CDR3 is TGTGCCAGCAGTGGCCAGGTAGCGGTTCCTCGGGGAGATACGCAGTATTTT. Translation gives CASSGQVAVPRGDTQYF.

This chain links TRBV7-8 with TRBJ2-7; D might be TRBD1 (5 bases). Per the germline V gene, CDR1 is SGHVS and CDR2 is FQNEAQ. The CDR3 has 15 amino acids. The V and J ends lost 1 base and 6 bases respectively, with 16 bases between them. The CDR3 DNA reads TGTGCCAGCAGCTTAGGGCCGCGCAGGGTGGGCGAGCAGTACTTC. As protein: CASSLGPRRVGEQYF.

The genes are TRBV6-2 or TRBV6-3 and TRBJ1-5, with TRBD1 identical over 8 bases. CDR1 MNHEY and CDR2 SVGEGT come from the germline V gene. The ends lost 3 bases at V and 3 bases at J; junction bases unmatched: 4. The CDR3 is 15 residues long. CDR3 DNA: TGTGCCAGCAGTTATGTGACAGGGGTCAATCAGCCCCAGCATTTT. Its protein is CASSYVTGVNQPQHF.

V gene TRBV5-6 combines with J gene TRBJ2-7; D possibly corresponds to TRBD1 (7 bases). The CDR3 has 17 residues. V was cut by 4 bases and J by 4 bases, with 24 bases left in between. Germline V gives CDR1 SGHDT, CDR2 YYEEEE. This CDR3 reads CASSGEAGGLLYYEQYF. The DNA for the CDR3 is TGTGCCAGCAGCGGGGAGGCAGGGGGTTTATTATATTACGAGCAGTACTTC.

The J gene is TRBJ2-7, the V gene TRBV7-8; the match to TRBD2 covers 14 bases. The junction had 7 bases not matched to a gene; V was cut back by 6 bases and J by 3 bases. The CDR3 is 16 amino acids. Germline V lookup: CDR1 SGHVS, CDR2 FQNEAQ. The CDR3 spells CASRGGLAGENYEQYF. The CDR3 nucleotides are TGTGCCAGCAGGGGGGGACTAGCGGGAGAAAACTACGAGCAGTACTTC. The full variable domain, in which reference TRBV7-8 and TRBJ2-7 provide the parts outside the CDR3, is GAGVSQSPRYKVAKRGQDVALRCDPISGHVSLFWYQQALGQGPEFLTYFQNEAQLDKSGLPSDRFFAERPEGSVSTLKIQRTQQEDSAVYLCASRGGLAGENYEQYFGPGTRLTVT.

The J gene is TRBJ2-7, the V gene TRBV5-1, with D maybe TRBD1 (6 bases). Trimming stripped 5 bases from V and 2 bases from J, with 17 bases between. The CDR3 contains 15 residues. CDR1 SGHRS and CDR2 YFSETQ come from the germline V gene. The CDR3 nucleotides are TGCGCCAGCAGTCAAAACGCAGGGGACACCTACGAGCAGTACTTC. Translation: CASSQNAGDTYEQYF.